The next 10 T cell receptor beta chains were all read from a single sample in a study of T cells in Graves' hyperthyroidism and ophthalmopathy. TCR beta CDR3 region amplification was performed from RNA transcripts. The HTBI primer set served for first-round RT-PCR of the TCR CDR3. A single record per CDR3 protein comes from TCRdb applying MiXCR to the multiplex PCR reads. Found here are 500,000 to 650,000 distinct CDR3 sequences, approximately 14% of them singletons; the top ten hold approximately 13%. Sequencing was performed on blood. The receptors stem from a woman in her forties or fifties with Graves' ophthalmopathy.

At least ten counts were recorded for this clonotype. V gene TRBV28 combines with J gene TRBJ1-2, with TRBD1 matching 9 bases. Germline V CDR1 and CDR2: MDHEN, SYDVKM. After removal of 1 base from V and 4 bases from J, the junction contained 7 bases not matched to a gene. The CDR3 is made up of 16 amino acids. The DNA for the CDR3 is TGTGCCAGCAGTTTATTCCTAGGACAGGGGCCCTATGGCTACACCTTC. Translation gives CASSLFLGQGPYGYTF.

This clonotype was seen more than once but under ten times. V usage is TRBV6-1 and J usage is TRBJ1-4; 8 nucleotides align to TRBD1. This CDR3 has 15 amino acids. V lost 6 bases and J lost 3; bases outside the gene matches: 6. Looked up from germline, CDR1 is MNHNS and CDR2 is SASEGT. CDR3 DNA: TGTGCCAGCAGGAAAGACAGGGGCGCTAATGAAAAACTGTTTTTT. Protein product: CASRKDRGANEKLFF.

In this sample, this clonotype turned up many times. Sequence at one end of the junction differs from germline and may be a read error. The genes are TRBV5-1 and TRBJ2-7; 9 bases match TRBD2. There are 14 residues in the CDR3. CDR1 and CDR2 from the germline V gene are SGHRS and YFSETQ. The chain's CDR3 is CASSLGSGSYEQYF. DNA for the CDR3: TGTGCCAGCAGTTTGGGTAGCGGGAGTTACGAGCAGTACTTC.

This clonotype was counted many times. The CDR3 DNA follows: TGTGCCAGCAGTTTAGGCGGGATCACGCAGTATTTT. Encoded protein: CASSLGGITQYF. This chain joins TRBV12-3 or TRBV12-4 and TRBJ2-3, with D perhaps matching TRBD2 (6 bases). V dropped 1 base and J dropped 9 bases, with 8 bases sitting between them. This CDR3 spans 12 amino acids.

This clonotype was seen many times. The J gene is TRBJ2-7, the V gene TRBV6-1; possible D gene TRBD2, 5 bases. This CDR3 contains 14 residues. V lost 5 bases and J lost 3, with 14 bases in between. CDR1 and CDR2 (germline): MNHNS, SASEGT. The CDR3 DNA sequence: TGTGCCAGCAGTCCAGGATCTGAGGGCTACGAGCAGTACTTC. Residues: CASSPGSEGYEQYF.

This chain uses TRBV18 with TRBJ2-2; D might be TRBD1 (6 bases). The germline V gene encodes CDR1 KGHSH and CDR2 LQKENI. Trimming cost V 8 bases and J 1 base, with 11 bases left between them. This CDR3 is 14 amino acids long. The CDR3 bases are TGTGCCAGCCATAAGGACAGGAACACCGGGGAGCTGTTTTTT. Its translation: CASHKDRNTGELFF.

This clonotype has ten or more counts. V usage is TRBV28 and J usage is TRBJ2-4, with D hard to call. The germline CDR1 and CDR2 sequences are MDHEN and SYDVKM. This CDR3 comprises 14 residues. V was cut by 5 bases and J by 2 bases, with 10 bases left in between. CDR3 nucleotides: TGTGCCAGCAGTGAGCTGAAAACCAAAAACATTCAGTACTTC. Translated: CASSELKTKNIQYF.

This clonotype was picked up a small number of times. V is TRBV5-1 and J is TRBJ1-4, with D hard to call. The CDR3 runs 14 residues. Trimming took 0 bases from V and 4 from J, leaving 7 bases between them. Germline CDR1 SGHRS, CDR2 YFSETQ. CDR3 nucleotide sequence: TGCGCCAGCAGCTTGGCTCCGTTTAATGAAAAACTGTTTTTT. Translating it yields CASSLAPFNEKLFF.

This clonotype occurred many times. The chain carries TRBV30 and TRBJ2-7, with TRBD2 matching over 13 bases. CDR1 and CDR2 (germline): GTSNPN, SVGIG (reference sequence). With V trimmed by 1 base and J by 6 bases, 3 bases remained unmatched. The CDR3 contains 14 residues. CDR3 sequence: CAWSEGLAGSEQYF. The CDR3 DNA is TGTGCCTGGAGTGAGGGACTAGCGGGGAGCGAGCAGTACTTC.

This clonotype was counted ten times or more. The chain joins TRBV5-1 to TRBJ2-7; 9 bases map to TRBD2. Per germline, CDR1 SGHRS and CDR2 YFSETQ. V trimming: 2 bases; J trimming: 2 bases; junction bases outside the gene matches: 2. The CDR3 is 14 residues long. The CDR3 region is CASSFGGRAYEQYF. The CDR3 DNA sequence: TGCGCCAGCAGCTTTGGCGGGAGGGCCTACGAGCAGTACTTC.